This T cell receptor beta chain was found in a study of cytomegalovirus exposure and HLA in healthy donors. 60 Vbeta and 13 Jbeta primers were used in PCR. Data came from immunoSEQ multiplex PCR; TCRdb stores just in-frame clones and leaves some out. The sample records under 250,000 clones, more than 75% being singletons. Germline lookup yields CDR1 MNHEY and CDR2 SVGAGI. The CDR3 covers 11 residues. In the case of this clone: One junction end disagrees with the germline gene, perhaps due to a read error.

The chain couples TRBV6-5 to TRBJ2-1, with D perhaps TRBD2 (5 bases). Material for sequencing was PBMCs. This TCR was sampled from a man aged 40-49 years in good health and CMV-seropositive. Written as DNA, the CDR3 is TGTGCCAGCAGCACCGGGATCTTAATGCTCTTC. It translates to CASSTGILMLF.